Below, 12 T cell receptor beta chains from the same sample are listed, as sequenced in a study of shared clonotypes between healthy human individuals. Repertoires were generated with immunoSEQ multiplex PCR, while TCRdb's copy carries only in-frame clones and drops some. The sample holds about 2.4 million clones, more than 85% seen once. Sequencing was done on a sample of naive CD4+ T cells from PBMCs. Sample subset: CD45RA+ positively selected. Source of these receptors: a man aged 18-30 years in good health. Some clones in this sample may be carry-over from other donors' samples.

V is TRBV5-1 and J is TRBJ1-2; 8 bases map to TRBD1. CDR1 and CDR2 from the germline V gene are SGHRS and YFSETQ. There are 16 residues in the CDR3. V shed 0 bases, J shed 2 bases, and the junction held 6 bases outside the gene matches. This chain's CDR3 is CASSLAGRTGNYGYTF. As DNA, the CDR3 is TGCGCCAGCAGCTTGGCCGGCCGGACAGGGAACTATGGCTACACCTTC.

The gene calls are TRBV28 and TRBJ2-7; unclear D gene. Germline values: CDR1 MDHEN, CDR2 SYDVKM. The CDR3 is 12 amino acids. Trimming took off 5 bases at V and 5 bases at J, with 10 bases between the two ends. CDR3 sequence: CASSLPGDEQYF. The CDR3 DNA sequence: TGTGCCAGCAGTCTCCCTGGTGACGAGCAGTACTTC.

V and J are TRBV5-1 and TRBJ1-5; 7 bases line up with TRBD1. CDR3 length: 16 amino acids. Losses at the gene ends were 0 bases for V and 6 bases for J; bases not matched to a gene: 9. CDR1 and CDR2 from the germline V gene are SGHRS and YFSETQ. The CDR3 DNA is TGCGCCAGCAGCTTGGGGTCGAGCCAGGGGGGTCAGCCCCAGCATTTT. It encodes CASSLGSSQGGQPQHF.

In DNA form, the CDR3 reads TGTGCCAGCAGCAGAGGGGGTACCGTAAAGAATGAGCAGTTCTTC. Amino acid sequence: CASSRGGTVKNEQFF. V is TRBV7-2 and J is TRBJ2-1, with D maybe TRBD1 (6 bases). The V end was cut by 5 bases, the J end by 7 bases, with 18 bases between. Germline CDR1 SGHTA, CDR2 FQGNSA. The CDR3 is 15 residues long.

This chain connects TRBV10-3 to TRBJ2-5; tentatively, D is TRBD2 (6 bases). The better agreement between TRBJ2-7 and the DNA end casts doubt on the J call. The germline CDR1 and CDR2 sequences are ENHRY and SYGVKD. CDR3 length: 18 residues. The CDR3 is CAIPLLGTPLHNTYEQYF. CDR3 DNA: TGTGCCATTCCGCTTCTGGGGACTCCCCTCCATAACACCTACGAGCAGTACTTC.

The V gene is TRBV7-6, the J gene TRBJ2-1, with 8 bases that match TRBD1. The CDR3 extends over 12 amino acids. Germline V CDR1 and CDR2: SGHVS, FNYEAQ. Unmatched junction bases numbered 1, after V lost 6 bases and J lost 6 bases. The CDR3 is CASSDRGNEQFF. CDR3 in DNA: TGTGCCAGCAGTGACAGGGGCAATGAGCAGTTCTTC. The full variable domain, with the rest looked up from reference TRBV7-6 and TRBJ2-1, is GAGVSQSPRYKVTKRGQDVALRCDPISGHVSLYWYRQALGQGPEFLTYFNYEAQQDKSGLPNDRFSAERPEGSISTLTIQRTEQRDSAMYRCASSDRGNEQFFGPGTRLTVL.

The chain links TRBV28 to TRBJ1-2, with D hard to call. This CDR3 is built from 15 residues. Trimming shortened V by 5 bases and J by 6 bases, and 19 bases separated the two germline ends. Germline V gives CDR1 MDHEN, CDR2 SYDVKM. The CDR3 DNA follows: TGTGCCAGCAGTCCCCTTGGACCCCTGTTGCATGGCTACACCTTC. Protein: CASSPLGPLLHGYTF.

On this clone: This specimen includes other DNA sequences encoding the same CDR3. The chain couples TRBV18 to TRBJ2-3; D is unclear. The CDR3 totals 13 residues. Deletions cut 2 bases from V and 6 bases from J, with 9 bases between. Germline lookup yields CDR1 KGHSH and CDR2 LQKENI. The CDR3 here is CASSPGSGDTQYF. In DNA form, the CDR3 reads TGTGCCAGCTCACCAGGAAGTGGGGATACGCAGTATTTT.

The rearrangement links TRBV5-1 to TRBJ2-7, with 14 bases lining up with TRBD2. Germline V CDR1 and CDR2: SGHRS, YFSETQ. This CDR3 is 16 amino acids long. The V and J ends lost 3 bases and 4 bases, in that order; junction bases with no gene match: 6. The CDR3 nucleotides read TGCGCCAGCAGCTACGGGACTAGCGGGAGTGGGTACGAGCAGTACTTC. It specifies CASSYGTSGSGYEQYF.

The genes are TRBV7-8 and TRBJ2-1, with D tentatively TRBD1 (6 bases). V shed 5 bases and J shed 2 bases, with 13 bases lying between them. Germline V gene data show CDR1 as SGHVS and CDR2 as FQNEAQ. This CDR3 contains 15 residues. CDR3 sequence reads: CASSIQGPPYNEQFF. The CDR3 DNA is TGTGCCAGCAGCATACAGGGTCCCCCCTACAATGAGCAGTTCTTC. The full variable domain, completed using reference TRBV7-8 and TRBJ2-1, is GAGVSQSPRYKVAKRGQDVALRCDPISGHVSLFWYQQALGQGPEFLTYFQNEAQLDKSGLPSDRFFAERPEGSVSTLKIQRTQQEDSAVYLCASSIQGPPYNEQFFGPGTRLTVL.

The chain links TRBV7-2 to TRBJ2-5; D unresolved. Looked up from germline, CDR1 is SGHTA and CDR2 is FQGNSA. V shed 3 bases and J shed 4 bases, with 18 bases lying between them. This CDR3 has 16 residues. For the CDR3, the DNA is TGTGCCAGCAGCTTGTTTGACGTAAGGGTGGGAGAGACCCAGTACTTC. The encoded protein is CASSLFDVRVGETQYF.

A word on this clone: At the DNA level, this CDR3 is encoded by other sequences in the same sample as well. The CDR3 spells CASSLALAGVSEQFF. CDR3 nucleotide sequence: TGCGCCAGCAGCTTGGCGCTAGCGGGAGTGAGTGAGCAGTTCTTC. The chain has TRBV5-1 and TRBJ2-1; 10 positions match TRBD2. V shed 0 bases and J 9 bases; nucleotides not matched to a gene: 6. From germline, CDR1 is SGHRS and CDR2 YFSETQ. CDR3 length equals 15 residues.